The present entry profiles one T cell receptor beta chain with its context. It lacks a known antigen. Base qualities are not at hand, and no much larger clone is one base apart. TCRbeta CDR3 regions were amplified from genomic DNA using the immunoSEQ Assay, a bias-controlled multiplex PCR. For the original study's pipeline: Within the assay, amplification of reference gene primers was used to estimate how many nucleated cells each sample contained. To quantify the absolute abundance of each unique TCRbeta CDR3 rearrangement, sequence reads were collapsed and filtered. For each sample, productive Simpson clonality was calculated as the square root of Simpson's diversity index over productive rearrangements. TCRdb holds this immuneACCESS table with in-frame rearrangements only. Some clones are missing; in checked studies, unresolved V genes explain under half, and the rest has no known cause. V and J calls and clone size are those listed in that table; D and trimming were worked out from the DNA. The sample data list some 250,000 clones, and approximately 90% of these were observed just once. The top ten constitute approximately 9.5% of the sample.

This entry comes from a study of blood T cell repertoires in COVID-19 (dated by TCRdb to 2018 to 2021). Background for the entire study: Samples from collaborators originated in the United States, Italy and Spain and spanned both the acute and convalescent phases of COVID-19. The samples were drawn from the first 160 participants of the ongoing ImmuneRACE study and from 950 to 1,500 subjects provided by 6 global collaborators. The dataset comprised deeply sampled blood TCRbeta repertoires from subjects exposed to, actively infected with, or recovered from COVID-19. A freely available public database, intended as a resource for researchers studying the immune response to SARS-CoV-2, is where the repertoires were released. The material from the prospective study consisted of cDNA or gDNA derived from T cells, B-cell-depleted T cells, or PBMCs. Nearly every sample came with metadata listing a de-identified subject ID, COVID-19 status, age in years and sex. Where HLA class I and class II types were available, the types were taken from metadata supplied by the sample provider, not from assay-based typing.

In the prospective study, participants were roughly 18 to 95 years old, resided in about two dozen geographic areas of the United States, and were enrolled through a virtual design. To assign participants to cohorts, the prospective study relied on clinical history that participants themselves reported in a screening survey and a study questionnaire. Recovered participants in ImmuneRACE Cohort 3 were defined as having two consecutive negative NP/OP PCR tests, clearance from a healthcare professional, or resolution of symptoms. Each participant in the prospective study had whole blood, serum and a nasopharyngeal or oropharyngeal swab collected by mobile phlebotomists. Additional blood draws and questionnaires over an approximately 2-month period could optionally be provided by prospective study participants. Prospective study blood samples were shipped either frozen or at room temperature before DNA extraction.

From its cysteine to its phenylalanine, the CDR3 spans 12 amino acids. CDR3 DNA only is kept here, 36 bases in frame from base 1. Trimming removed 0 bases from V and 10 bases from J, leaving 9 bases between the germline ends. The germline V gene (reference sequence) yields LGHDT for CDR1 and YNNKEL for CDR2. Broad study findings and their caveats: The quantity of clinical and demographic metadata differed by source and by participant and was supplied without curation.

Sequenced input: PBMCs or T cells enriched from blood (not recorded which). The chain links TRBV3-1 (or the pseudogene TRBV3-2) with TRBJ2-5, and the D gene may be TRBD2, 6 bases matching. The TCR comes from a man in his forties or fifties who had recovered from COVID-19. The CDR3 sequence is CASSQDGRGQYF. The sequence in DNA is TGTGCCAGCAGCCAAGATGGGCGGGGCCAGTACTTC.